A single sample is the source of the 9 T cell receptor beta chains below, sequenced in a study of T cell repertoires in cytomegalovirus infection. Their cognate antigens are unknown. Each CDR3 protein is one row after TCRdb ran MiXCR on the reads. The repertoire holds fewer than 350,000 distinct CDR3 sequences, with 25% to 30% as singletons. The sample in question was cultured PBMCs, obtained from culture after CMV antigen stimulation. These receptors all come from a human donor in good health (CMV status not recorded). Some clones in this sample may be carry-over from other donors' samples.

This clonotype appeared a few times. The V call is TRBV4-1, the J call TRBJ1-6; TRBD1 matches 7 bases. CDR1 is MGHRA and CDR2 is YSYEKL in the germline V gene. The V segment lost 4 bases and the J segment 4 bases; nucleotides outside the gene matches: 16. The CDR3 length is 19 residues. This CDR3 reads CASSPRKRATGNYNSPLHF. The DNA for the CDR3 is TGCGCCAGCAGCCCCAGAAAGAGGGCGACAGGGAATTATAATTCACCCCTCCACTTT.

V is TRBV19 and J is TRBJ1-2; D may be TRBD1 (5 bases). CDR3 length: 13 residues. Germline CDR1 and CDR2: LNHDA and SQIVND (reference sequence). The V end lost 3 bases, the J end lost 4 bases, and 9 bases lay between the germline ends. The CDR3: CASSITRGYGYTF. The CDR3 DNA sequence: TGTGCCAGTAGTATCACGAGGGGCTATGGCTACACCTTC.

This clonotype has just a few counts. Because the CDR3 is missing its conserved closing phenylalanine or tryptophan, this is likely a read error. The DNA is left out, because the CDR3 cannot be placed on it with certainty; the CDR3 is given as TCRdb lists it. The gene calls are TRBV10-3 and TRBJ1-1; no check of the table's D call, TRBD1, against the DNA was made. 11 amino acids form the CDR3, both terminal residues included. In germline, CDR1 is ENHRY, CDR2 SYGVKD. CDR3 protein: CAISEGGLGII.

This clonotype was counted a few times. The gene calls are TRBV19 and TRBJ1-1; 7 nucleotides match TRBD1. After removal of 3 bases from V and 2 bases from J, the junction contained 6 bases not matched to a gene. Per germline, CDR1 LNHDA and CDR2 SQIVND (reference sequence). The CDR3 loop spans 15 amino acids. This CDR3 reads CASSIGGTDNTEAFF. Written as DNA, the CDR3 is TGTGCCAGTAGTATCGGAGGGACAGACAACACTGAAGCTTTCTTT. The full variable domain, completed using reference TRBV19 and TRBJ1-1, is DGGITQSPKYLFRKEGQNVTLSCEQNLNHDAMYWYRQDPGQGLRLIYYSQIVNDFQKGDIAEGYSVSREKKESFPLTVTSAQKNPTAFYLCASSIGGTDNTEAFFGQGTRLTVV.

This clonotype has only a few counts. The chain has TRBV19 and TRBJ2-2; D is undetermined. This CDR3 has 12 amino acids. V dropped 4 bases and J dropped 4 bases, with 4 bases sitting between them. Germline CDR1 is LNHDA and CDR2 is SQIVND (reference sequence). The CDR3 reads CASSRVTGELFF. The CDR3 coding sequence is TGTGCCAGTAGTAGAGTCACCGGGGAGCTGTTTTTT.

CDR3 residues: CASSYRLGNTEAFF. CDR3 DNA sequence: TGTGCCAGCAGTTATAGGTTGGGGAACACTGAAGCTTTCTTT. This sequence joins TRBV6-2 or TRBV6-3 and TRBJ1-1; D unresolved. From germline, CDR1 is MNHEY and CDR2 SVGEGT. This CDR3 is built from 14 residues. Trimming pared 3 bases from V and 1 base from J, leaving 9 bases between.

This clonotype was seen a handful of times. The chain recombines TRBV7-9 with TRBJ2-7, with 9 bases fitting TRBD1. Germline-derived CDR1 and CDR2 are SEHNR and FQNEAQ (reference sequence). V gave up 3 bases and J gave up 6 bases; unmatched junction bases: 12. This CDR3 has 16 residues. The CDR3 sequence is CASSFTGGDGIREQYF. The CDR3 DNA sequence: TGTGCCAGCAGCTTTACAGGGGGCGATGGGATACGCGAGCAGTACTTC.

The chain combines TRBV27 with TRBJ2-3; D unresolved. Trimming removed 4 bases at V and 2 bases at J, with 10 bases between. In germline, CDR1 is MNHEY, CDR2 SMNVEV (reference sequence). This CDR3 contains 14 residues. CDR3 sequence (DNA): TGTGCCAGCAGTTACACCTTCTCCACAGATACGCAGTATTTT. Its protein product is CASSYTFSTDTQYF.

This clonotype was detected a few times. The chain combines TRBV14 with TRBJ2-1, with D perhaps matching TRBD1 (5 bases). Germline values: CDR1 SGHDN, CDR2 FVKESK. The CDR3 consists of 14 residues. The V and J ends lost 1 base and 10 bases respectively, with 14 bases between them. CDR3 residues: CASSQGQGSWEQFF. In nucleotides, the CDR3 is TGTGCCAGCAGCCAAGGTCAGGGTAGTTGGGAGCAGTTCTTC.